This passage covers 3 T cell receptor beta chains from one sample sequenced in a study of T-cell reconstitution after alpha-beta-depleted transplantation in children. Unique molecular identifiers were built into the TCRbeta library. TCRdb analysed the PCR reads with MiXCR anew, one entry per CDR3 protein. The sample records around 580,000 distinct CDR3 sequences, approximately 22% being singletons. The sequencing used PBMCs, mostly from graft donor cells, collected 360 days after TCRalphabeta/CD19-depleted stem cell transplant. The receptors originated from a boy under three years old who had a stem cell transplant for acute myeloid leukemia, so the T cells may come from the graft donor.

In this sample, this clonotype turned up many times. The chain is built from TRBV3-1 and TRBJ1-5; D gene unclear. The germline V gene encodes CDR1 LGHDT and CDR2 YNNKEL (reference sequence). The CDR3 has 14 amino acids. Trimming cost V 3 bases and J 3 bases, with 9 bases left between them. The CDR3 loop reads CASSQRQFNQPQHF. For the CDR3, the DNA is TGTGCCAGCAGCCAGCGGCAGTTCAATCAGCCCCAGCATTTT.

This clonotype has a count of ten or more. V is TRBV7-9 and J is TRBJ2-7; D is perhaps TRBD1 (5 bases). The germline V gene has CDR1 SEHNR and CDR2 FQNEAQ (reference sequence). The CDR3 extends over 15 amino acids. The germline V and J ends were trimmed by 5 bases and 3 bases, with 17 bases remaining between them. The CDR3 DNA reads TGTGCCAGCAGCCAGCCGGACATGGATTACTACGAGCAGTACTTC. It encodes CASSQPDMDYYEQYF.

Ten or more counts support this clonotype. The gene calls are TRBV20-1 and TRBJ1-1; no firm D call. V shed 6 bases and J shed 4 bases, with 21 bases lying between them. The CDR3 loop spans 15 amino acids. Germline assignment: CDR1 DFQATT and CDR2 SNEGSKA (reference sequence). In DNA form, the CDR3 reads TGCAGTGCCTCATCGGGGAAGGTACGGACCACTGAAGCTTTCTTT. It is translated as CSASSGKVRTTEAFF.